This T cell receptor (beta chain) was observed in a study of CXCR3-negative and CXCR3-positive naive CD8 T cells. Notes on the study in general: Higher TRB CDR3 hydrophobicity marked CXCR3-positive naive cells relative to CXCR3-negative naive cells. Unlike memory cells, which differed, naive CXCR3-negative and CXCR3-positive cells had similar TRBV-TRBJ usage. Naive subsets showed comparable surface CD5, and TCR interaction strength was also inferred from TRB CDR3 physicochemistry. Much lower diversity was found in memory CD8+ cells, while both naive subsets had comparably high diversity.

The CDR3 is 15 residues long. Looked up from germline, CDR1 is LNHNV and CDR2 is YYDKDF (reference sequence). A note on this clonotype: Its antigen is not known.

Via 5' RACE with UMI labels, TRB cDNA libraries were prepared. From its re-call of the 5' RACE reads, TCRdb lists each CDR3 protein once, without DNA. The table lists about 130,000 distinct CDR3 sequences. Cells classed as naive CD8+ T cells were CD45RO-CCR7+CD27+CD95-. Material: naive CXCR3+ CD8+ T cells from blood. The subset is: CD45RO-CCR7+CD27+CD95- naive CD8+ T cells expressing CXCR3 (TNR3+). The clonotype originates from a human donor in good health. Some clones in this sample may be carry-over from other donors' samples. V and J are TRBV15 and TRBJ1-6; the TRBD1 assignment by TCRdb is unverifiable without DNA. The CDR3 loop is CATSRNRGSNSPLHF. The complete variable domain, with remaining parts taken from reference TRBV15 and TRBJ1-6, reads DAMVIQNPRYQVTQFGKPVTLSCSQTLNHNVMYWYQQKSSQAPKLLFHYYDKDFNNEADTPDNFQSRRPNTSFCFLDIRSPGLGDTAMYLCATSRNRGSNSPLHFGNGTRLTVT.